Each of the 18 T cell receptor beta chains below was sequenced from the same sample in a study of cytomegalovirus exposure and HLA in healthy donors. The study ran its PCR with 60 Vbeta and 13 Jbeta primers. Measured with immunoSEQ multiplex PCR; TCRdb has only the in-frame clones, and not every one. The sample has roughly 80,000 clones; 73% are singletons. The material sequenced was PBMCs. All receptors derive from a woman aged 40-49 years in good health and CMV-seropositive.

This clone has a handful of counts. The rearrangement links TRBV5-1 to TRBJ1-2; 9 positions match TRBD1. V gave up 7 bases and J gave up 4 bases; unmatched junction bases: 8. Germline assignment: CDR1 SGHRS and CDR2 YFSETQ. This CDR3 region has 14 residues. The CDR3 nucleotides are TGCGCCAGCTCGTTTACAGGGGGCGCCTATGGCTACACCTTC. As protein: CASSFTGGAYGYTF. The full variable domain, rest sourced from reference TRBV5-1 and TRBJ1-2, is KAGVTQTPRYLIKTRGQQVTLSCSPISGHRSVSWYQQTPGQGLQFLFEYFSETQRNKGNFPGRFSGRQFSNSRSEMNVSTLELGDSALYLCASSFTGGAYGYTFGSGTRLTVV.

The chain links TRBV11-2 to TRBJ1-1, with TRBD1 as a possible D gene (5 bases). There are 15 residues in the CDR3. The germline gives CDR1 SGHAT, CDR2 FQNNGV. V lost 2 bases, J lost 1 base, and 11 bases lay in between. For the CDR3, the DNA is TGTGCCAGCAGCTTATGGGGCACAGGGAACACTGAAGCTTTCTTT. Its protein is CASSLWGTGNTEAFF. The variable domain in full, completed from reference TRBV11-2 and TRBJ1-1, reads EAGVAQSPRYKIIEKRQSVAFWCNPISGHATLYWYQQILGQGPKLLIQFQNNGVVDDSQLPKDRFSAERLKGVDSTLKIQPAKLEDSAVYLCASSLWGTGNTEAFFGQGTRLTVV.

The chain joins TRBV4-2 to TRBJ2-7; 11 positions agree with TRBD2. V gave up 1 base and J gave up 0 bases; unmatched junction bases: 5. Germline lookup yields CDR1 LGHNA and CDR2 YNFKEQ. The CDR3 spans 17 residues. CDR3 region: CASSQATSGKYSYEQYF. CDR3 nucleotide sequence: TGTGCCAGCAGCCAAGCGACTAGCGGGAAGTACTCCTACGAGCAGTACTTC.

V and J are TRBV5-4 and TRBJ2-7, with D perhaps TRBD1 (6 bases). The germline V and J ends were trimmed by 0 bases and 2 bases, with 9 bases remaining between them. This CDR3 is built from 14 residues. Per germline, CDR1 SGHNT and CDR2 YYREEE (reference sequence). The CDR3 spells CASSLGGRTYEQYF. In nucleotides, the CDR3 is TGTGCCAGCAGCTTGGGGGGGCGGACCTACGAGCAGTACTTC.

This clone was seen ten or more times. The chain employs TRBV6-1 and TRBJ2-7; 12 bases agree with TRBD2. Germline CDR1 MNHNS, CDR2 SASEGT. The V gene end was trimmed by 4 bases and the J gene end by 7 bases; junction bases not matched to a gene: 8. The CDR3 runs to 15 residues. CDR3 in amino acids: CASSGVTSGSREQYF. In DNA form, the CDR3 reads TGTGCCAGCAGTGGGGTGACTAGCGGGAGTCGGGAGCAGTACTTC.

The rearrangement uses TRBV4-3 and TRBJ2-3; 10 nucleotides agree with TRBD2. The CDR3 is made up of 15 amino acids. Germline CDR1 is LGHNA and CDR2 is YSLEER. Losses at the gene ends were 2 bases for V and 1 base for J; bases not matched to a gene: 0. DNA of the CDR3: TGCGCCAGCAGCCAAACTAGCGGGGGCACAGATACGCAGTATTTT. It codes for CASSQTSGGTDTQYF.

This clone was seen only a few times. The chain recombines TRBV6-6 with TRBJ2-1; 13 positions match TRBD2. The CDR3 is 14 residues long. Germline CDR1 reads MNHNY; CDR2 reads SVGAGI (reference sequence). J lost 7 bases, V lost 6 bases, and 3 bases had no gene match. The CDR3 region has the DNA TGTGCCAGCAGAGGACTAGCGGGAGTTAATGAGCAGTTCTTC. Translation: CASRGLAGVNEQFF.

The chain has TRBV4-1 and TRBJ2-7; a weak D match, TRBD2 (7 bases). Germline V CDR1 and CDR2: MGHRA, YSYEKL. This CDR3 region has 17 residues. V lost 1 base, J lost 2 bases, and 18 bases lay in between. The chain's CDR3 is CASSQGPSRGTPYEQYF. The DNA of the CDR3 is TGCGCCAGCAGCCAAGGCCCCTCGCGGGGGACACCCTACGAGCAGTACTTC.

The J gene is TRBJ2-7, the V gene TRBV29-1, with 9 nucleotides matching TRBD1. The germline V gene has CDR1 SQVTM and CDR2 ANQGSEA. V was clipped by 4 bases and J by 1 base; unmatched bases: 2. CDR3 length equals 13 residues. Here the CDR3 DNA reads TGCAGCGTTGGACAGGGGGATTCCTACGAGCAGTACTTC. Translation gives CSVGQGDSYEQYF.

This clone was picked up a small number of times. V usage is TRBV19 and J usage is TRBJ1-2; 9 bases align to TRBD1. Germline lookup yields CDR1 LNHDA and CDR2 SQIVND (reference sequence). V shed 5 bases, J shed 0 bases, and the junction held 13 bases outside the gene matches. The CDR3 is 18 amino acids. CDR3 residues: CASSLSANTGGSNYGYTF. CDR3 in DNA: TGTGCCAGTAGTCTATCGGCCAATACAGGGGGCTCTAACTATGGCTACACCTTC.

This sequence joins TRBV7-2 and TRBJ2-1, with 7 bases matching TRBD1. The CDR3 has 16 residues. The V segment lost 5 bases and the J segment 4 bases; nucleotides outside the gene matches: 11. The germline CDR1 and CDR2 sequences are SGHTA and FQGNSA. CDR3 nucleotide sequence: TGTGCCAGCAGCGCCAACCGGGACAGCTTTTACAATGAGCAGTTCTTC. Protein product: CASSANRDSFYNEQFF.

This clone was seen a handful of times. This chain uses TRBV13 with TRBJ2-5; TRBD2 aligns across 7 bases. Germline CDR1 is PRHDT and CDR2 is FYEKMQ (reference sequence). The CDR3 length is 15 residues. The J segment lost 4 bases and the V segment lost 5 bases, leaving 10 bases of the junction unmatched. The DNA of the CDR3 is TGTGCCAGCAGCGATACTAGCGTTGTGGGAGAGACCCAGTACTTC. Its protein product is CASSDTSVVGETQYF.

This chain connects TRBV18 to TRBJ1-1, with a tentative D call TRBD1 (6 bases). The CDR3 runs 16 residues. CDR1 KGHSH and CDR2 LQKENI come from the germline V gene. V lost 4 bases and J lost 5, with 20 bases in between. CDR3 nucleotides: TGTGCCAGCTCACGAGGGGCAGGGGAGGGTGGAACTGAAGCTTTCTTT. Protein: CASSRGAGEGGTEAFF.

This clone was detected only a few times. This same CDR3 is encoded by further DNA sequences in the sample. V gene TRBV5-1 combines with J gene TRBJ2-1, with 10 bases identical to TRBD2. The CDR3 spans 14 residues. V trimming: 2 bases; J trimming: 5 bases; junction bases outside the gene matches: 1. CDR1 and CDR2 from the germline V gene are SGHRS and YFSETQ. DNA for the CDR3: TGCGCCAGCAGCTTTCTAGCGGGGGACAATGAGCAGTTCTTC. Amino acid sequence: CASSFLAGDNEQFF.

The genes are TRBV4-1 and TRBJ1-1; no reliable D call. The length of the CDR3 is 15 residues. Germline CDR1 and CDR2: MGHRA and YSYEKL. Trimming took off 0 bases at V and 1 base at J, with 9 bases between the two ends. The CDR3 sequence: CASSQDGEGNTEAFF. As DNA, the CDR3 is TGCGCCAGCAGCCAAGACGGGGAGGGGAACACTGAAGCTTTCTTT.

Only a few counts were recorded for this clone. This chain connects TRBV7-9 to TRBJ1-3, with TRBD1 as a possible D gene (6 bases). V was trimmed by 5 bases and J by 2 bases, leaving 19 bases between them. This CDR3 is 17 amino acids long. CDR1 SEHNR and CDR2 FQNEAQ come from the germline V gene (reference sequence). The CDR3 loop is CASSPKDSAVPGNTIYF. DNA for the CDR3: TGTGCCAGCAGCCCCAAGGACAGCGCGGTCCCTGGAAACACCATATATTTT.

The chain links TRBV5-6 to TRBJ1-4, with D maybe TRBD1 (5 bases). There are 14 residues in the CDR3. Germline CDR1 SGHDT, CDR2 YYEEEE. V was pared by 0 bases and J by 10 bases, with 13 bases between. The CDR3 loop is CASSLAGGEVKLFF. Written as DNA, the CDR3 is TGTGCCAGCAGCTTGGCCGGGGGGGAGGTAAAACTGTTTTTT. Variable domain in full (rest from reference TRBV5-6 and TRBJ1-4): DAGVTQSPTHLIKTRGQQVTLRCSPKSGHDTVSWYQQALGQGPQFIFQYYEEEERQRGNFPDRFSGHQFPNYSSELNVNALLLGDSALYLCASSLAGGEVKLFFGSGTQLSVL.

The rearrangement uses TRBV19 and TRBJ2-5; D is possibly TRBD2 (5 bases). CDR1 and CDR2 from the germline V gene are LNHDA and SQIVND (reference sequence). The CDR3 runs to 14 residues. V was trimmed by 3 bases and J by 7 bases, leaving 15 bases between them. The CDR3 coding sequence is TGTGCCAGTAGTATTGTTCCTAGCCCGAGGACCCAGTACTTC. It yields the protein CASSIVPSPRTQYF.